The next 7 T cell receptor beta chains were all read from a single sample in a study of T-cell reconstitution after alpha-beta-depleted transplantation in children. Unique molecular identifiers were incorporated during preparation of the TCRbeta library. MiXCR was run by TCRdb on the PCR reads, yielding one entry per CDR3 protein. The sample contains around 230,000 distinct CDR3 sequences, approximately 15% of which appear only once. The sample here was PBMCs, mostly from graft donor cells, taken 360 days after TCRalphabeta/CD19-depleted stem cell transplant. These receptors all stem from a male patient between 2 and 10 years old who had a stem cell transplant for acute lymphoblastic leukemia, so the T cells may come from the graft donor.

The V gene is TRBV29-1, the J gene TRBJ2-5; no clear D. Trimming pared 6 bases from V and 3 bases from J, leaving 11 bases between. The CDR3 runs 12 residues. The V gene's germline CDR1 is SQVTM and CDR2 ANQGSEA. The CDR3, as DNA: TGCAGCGTCCATAAAATAAAAGAGACCCAGTACTTC. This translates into CSVHKIKETQYF.

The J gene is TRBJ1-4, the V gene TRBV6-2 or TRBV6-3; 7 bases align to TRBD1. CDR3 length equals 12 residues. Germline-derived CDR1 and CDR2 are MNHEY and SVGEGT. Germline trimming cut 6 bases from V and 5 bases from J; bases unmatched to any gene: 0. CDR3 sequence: CASRTGNEKLFF. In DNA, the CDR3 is TGTGCCAGCAGGACAGGGAATGAAAAACTGTTTTTT.

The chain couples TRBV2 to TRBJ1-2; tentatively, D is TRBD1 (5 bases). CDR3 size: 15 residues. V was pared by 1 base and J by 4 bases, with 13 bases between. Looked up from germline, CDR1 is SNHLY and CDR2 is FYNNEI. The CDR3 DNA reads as TGTGCCAGCAGTGAAGATTTGGGGCCCTTCTATGGCTACACCTTC. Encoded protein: CASSEDLGPFYGYTF.

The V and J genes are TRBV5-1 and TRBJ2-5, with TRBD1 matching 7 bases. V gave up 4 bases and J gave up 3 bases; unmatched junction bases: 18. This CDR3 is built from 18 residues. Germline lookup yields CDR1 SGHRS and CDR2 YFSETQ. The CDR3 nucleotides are TGCGCCAGCAGCCCAGGGACAGCTCTCGCCGGCGGTAAAGAGACCCAGTACTTC. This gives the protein CASSPGTALAGGKETQYF.

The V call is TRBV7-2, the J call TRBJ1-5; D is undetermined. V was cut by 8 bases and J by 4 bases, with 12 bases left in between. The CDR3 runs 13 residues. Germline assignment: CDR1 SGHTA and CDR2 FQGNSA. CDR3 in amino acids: CASGRSINQPQHF. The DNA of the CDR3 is TGTGCCAGCGGTCGCAGTATAAATCAGCCCCAGCATTTT.

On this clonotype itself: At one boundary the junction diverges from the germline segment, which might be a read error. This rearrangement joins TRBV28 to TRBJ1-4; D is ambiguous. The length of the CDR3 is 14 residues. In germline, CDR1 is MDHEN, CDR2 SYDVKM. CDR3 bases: TGTGCCACCAGTGACGGCGTTGAGGGTGAAAAACTGTTTTTT. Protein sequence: CATSDGVEGEKLFF. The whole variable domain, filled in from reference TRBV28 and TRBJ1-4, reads DVKVTQSSRYLVKRTGEKVFLECVQDMDHENMFWYRQDPGLGLRLIYFSYDVKMKEKGDIPEGYSVSREKKERFSLILESASTNQTSMYLCATSDGVEGEKLFFGSGTQLSVL.

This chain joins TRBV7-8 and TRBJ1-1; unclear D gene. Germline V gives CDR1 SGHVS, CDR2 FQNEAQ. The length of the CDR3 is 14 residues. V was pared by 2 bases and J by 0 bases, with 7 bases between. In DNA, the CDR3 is TGTGCCAGCAGCTTACACGAGGTGAACACTGAAGCTTTCTTT. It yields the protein CASSLHEVNTEAFF.